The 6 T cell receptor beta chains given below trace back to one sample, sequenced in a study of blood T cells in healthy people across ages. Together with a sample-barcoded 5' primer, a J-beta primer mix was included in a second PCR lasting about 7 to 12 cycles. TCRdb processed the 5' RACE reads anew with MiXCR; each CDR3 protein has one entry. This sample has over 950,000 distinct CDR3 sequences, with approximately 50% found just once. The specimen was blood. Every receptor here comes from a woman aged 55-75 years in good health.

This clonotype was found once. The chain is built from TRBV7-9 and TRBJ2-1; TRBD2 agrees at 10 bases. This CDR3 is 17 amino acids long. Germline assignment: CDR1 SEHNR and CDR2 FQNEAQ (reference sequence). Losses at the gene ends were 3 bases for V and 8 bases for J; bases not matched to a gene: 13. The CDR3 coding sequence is TGTGCCAGCAGCTTGAGTTTTAGCGGGAGGAGATCGGATGAGCAGTTCTTC. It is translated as CASSLSFSGRRSDEQFF.

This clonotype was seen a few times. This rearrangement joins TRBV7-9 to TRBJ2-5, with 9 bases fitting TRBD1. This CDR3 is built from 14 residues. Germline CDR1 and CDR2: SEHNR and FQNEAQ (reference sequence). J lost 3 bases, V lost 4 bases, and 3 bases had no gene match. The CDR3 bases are TGTGCCAGCAGCTCCCGGACAGGGGAAGAGACCCAGTACTTC. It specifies CASSSRTGEETQYF. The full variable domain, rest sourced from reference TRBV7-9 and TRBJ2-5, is DTGVSQNPRHKITKRGQNVTFRCDPISEHNRLYWYRQTLGQGPEFLTYFQNEAQLEKSRLLSDRFSAERPKGSFSTLEIQRTEQGDSAMYLCASSSRTGEETQYFGPGTRLLVL.

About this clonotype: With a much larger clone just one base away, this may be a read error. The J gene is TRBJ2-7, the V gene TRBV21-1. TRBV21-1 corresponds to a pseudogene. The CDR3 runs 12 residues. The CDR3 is CASRRRHYEQYF. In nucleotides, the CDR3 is TGTGCCAGCAGGAGGCGTCACTACGAGCAGTACTTC.

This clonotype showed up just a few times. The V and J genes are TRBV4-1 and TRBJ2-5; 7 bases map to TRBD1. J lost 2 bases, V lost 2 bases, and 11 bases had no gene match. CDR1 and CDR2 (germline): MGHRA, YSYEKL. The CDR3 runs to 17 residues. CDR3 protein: CASSQKPDRDPQETQYF. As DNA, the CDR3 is TGCGCCAGCAGCCAAAAACCAGACAGGGACCCACAAGAGACCCAGTACTTC.

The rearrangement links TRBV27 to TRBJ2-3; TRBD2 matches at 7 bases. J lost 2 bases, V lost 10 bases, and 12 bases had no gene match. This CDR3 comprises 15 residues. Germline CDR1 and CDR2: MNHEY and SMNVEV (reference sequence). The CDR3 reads CAIGGAGPVTDTQYF. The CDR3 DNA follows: TGTGCCATTGGAGGAGCGGGACCGGTCACAGATACGCAGTATTTT.

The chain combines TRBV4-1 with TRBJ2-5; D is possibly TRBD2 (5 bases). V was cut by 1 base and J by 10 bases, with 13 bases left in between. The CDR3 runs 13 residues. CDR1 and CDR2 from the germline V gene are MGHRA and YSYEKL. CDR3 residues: CASSQGGGQLQYF. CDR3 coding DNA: TGCGCCAGCAGCCAAGGAGGCGGGCAACTCCAGTACTTC.